The text below deals with one TCR beta chain. Its antigen is undetermined. From germline, CDR1 is KGHSH and CDR2 LQKENI. The CDR3 is 14 amino acids. The ends were cut back, 5 bases at V and 7 bases at J, with 12 bases in the middle. The entry originates in a study of cytomegalovirus exposure and HLA in healthy donors. Study as a whole: Researchers previously reported finding fewer than 140 million unique TCR beta sequences from 170 million or so T cells. The Caucasian-associated ancestry cluster held over 80% of over 350 genotyped donors.

The PCR contained 60 Vbeta and 13 Jbeta primers. Using immunoSEQ multiplex PCR, the repertoire was profiled, and TCRdb retains in-frame clones only, with some absent. Of around 75,000 clones in the sample, around three quarters were seen once. Findings and limits, study-wide: Prediction of most subjects' HLA-A and HLA-B alleles by TCR beta sequences was reportedly accurate.

This clonotype was sampled from a man aged 40-50 years in good health and CMV-seronegative. V usage is TRBV18 and J usage is TRBJ1-6, with D unclear. The sequencing input was PBMCs. Here the CDR3 DNA reads TGTGCCAGCTCAATAGACAAGGCAAATTCACCCCTCCACTTT. Translated, it gives CASSIDKANSPLHF.